Listed below are T cell receptor beta chains from one sample, sequenced in a study of shared clonotypes between healthy human individuals. Only in-frame clones appear in the TCRdb table, and some are missing; sequencing was by immunoSEQ multiplex PCR. The sample has approximately 1,500,000 clones, 95% to 99% seen once; the top ten hold about 0.4%. The sample consisted of naive CD4+ T cells sorted from blood. The receptors shown here come from a young man in good health. Each CDR3 is given with its conserved first and last residue. Each record gives: D gene, J gene, V gene, CDR3 protein. D genes are given only for firm matches.

TRBD2,TRBJ2-1,TRBV18,CASSPASGSVFHEQFF
NA,TRBJ2-5,TRBV29-1,CSVVRYRQVQETQYF
NA,TRBJ2-1,TRBV7-9,CASAPPGYNEQFF
TRBD1,TRBJ2-3,TRBV14,CASSLRTGGIDTQYF
NA,TRBJ2-5,TRBV6-5,CASSYNPANGVNYF
TRBD1,TRBJ2-3,TRBV19,CASIGTGDPSTDTQYF
TRBD1,TRBJ1-4,TRBV5-5,CASSREVTGTGDEKLFF
NA,TRBJ2-3,TRBV12-5,CASGPDHTDTQYF
TRBD1,TRBJ2-3,TRBV13,CASSSTGGTDTQYF
TRBD2,TRBJ2-7,TRBV2,CASSKTSGSSYEQYF
NA,TRBJ1-2,TRBV18,CASSSKGSFMYGYTF
NA,TRBJ2-7,TRBV2,CASRGVREGHF
NA,TRBJ2-2,TRBV6-6,CASSSRGPNTGELFF
NA,TRBJ1-5,TRBV4-1,CASSQGGTATPQHF
NA,TRBJ2-7,TRBV2,CASRQGPYEQYF
TRBD1,TRBJ2-7,TRBV7-3,CASSLGQGVEQYF
NA,TRBJ2-5,TRBV18,CASSPAVVETQYF
NA,TRBJ1-2,TRBV29-1,CSASRGGVNYGYTF
NA,TRBJ2-3,TRBV28,CASSLRTDTQYF
TRBD1,TRBJ2-7,TRBV11-3,CASSLDGTGGSEQYF
NA,TRBJ1-4,TRBV18,CASSRKADAPTNEKLFF
NA,TRBJ1-5,TRBV20-1,CSARSGEPQHF
NA,TRBJ1-2,TRBV10-3,CASGQAYSGYTF
NA,TRBJ1-3,TRBV18,CASSPRRQGISGNTIYF
NA,TRBJ1-1,TRBV30,CAWTTANTEAFF
NA,TRBJ2-5,TRBV29-1,CSVGIETQYF
NA,TRBJ2-5,TRBV29-1,CSVRPGETQYF
NA,TRBJ1-5,TRBV18,CASSTPGAPQHF
NA,TRBJ2-2,TRBV6-1,CASRRDPLGTGELFF
NA,TRBJ2-7,TRBV9,CASSVGDKAYEQYF
NA,TRBJ2-1,TRBV28,CASSLQGTNEQFF
NA,TRBJ1-4,TRBV7-6,CASSLRGWTNEKLFF
NA,TRBJ2-7,TRBV7-2,CASSRNRDYEQYF
NA,TRBJ2-3,TRBV2,CASSENTDTQYF
NA,TRBJ2-5,TRBV18,CASSPKIVRRTEETQYF
NA,TRBJ2-2,TRBV27,CASSPGSWGTGELFF
TRBD1,TRBJ2-7,TRBV28,CASSSLDRVHEQYF